This T cell receptor (beta chain) was retrieved from a study of cytomegalovirus exposure and HLA in healthy donors (TCRdb year 2017). A note on the overall study: In an earlier analysis of 450 to 750 of the donors, approximately 300 Gb of sequence data and 117 million unique TCR beta sequences from about 179 million T cells were reported. Around 330 gigabases of sequencing data and approximately 91 million unique TCR sequences made up an early release that covered approximately 700 HLA-typed donors. Of the 350 to 400 genotyped donors, about 84% fell in the genetic ancestry cluster associated with self-reported Caucasian donors. The study was designed to test whether signatures of past pathogen exposure could be identified by cataloging public T cell receptors. Using immunosequencing, the study profiled T cell repertoires from some 670 subjects and related those repertoires to cytomegalovirus serostatus. Along with the approximately 650-subject first cohort, a separate validation cohort of over a hundred different subjects was used. To predict cytomegalovirus infection status, the study brought together high-throughput TCR immunosequencing, statistical association of individual TCRs with disease status, and machine learning. To study patterns of TCR occurrence, a later analysis re-analyzed previously published TCR beta repertoires from several hundred donors and added high-resolution HLA genotyping. In the later analysis, no new phenotypic data were used to find candidate immune exposures; instead, reliance was placed on TCR beta sequences and their occurrence across donors. In an earlier analysis of a few hundred of the donors, high-throughput TCR beta sequencing was used to judge whether each TCR beta V gene segment behaved as functional or pseudogenic. Donor age, sex, ethnicity and CMV serostatus were collected together with the repertoire data. A later genetic analysis used genome-wide SNP genotypes for about 65% of the roughly 670 donors, treating that subset as a discovery cohort. Every discovery cohort repertoire had been produced on one sequencing platform. Class I and class II HLA loci were covered by the typing at four-digit resolution. Typing coverage differed by locus: A, B, C, DRB1 and DQB1 were typed in roughly 620-630 donors, DQA1 in about 500, DPA1 in some 600, and DPB1 in 472. About five DR-DQ haplotypes were handled as single units for association and clustering because linkage in the cohort was strong. On average, 235,054 unique TCR beta nucleotide sequences were sequenced per donor among about 400 genotyped donors of the cohort, with roughly 18% of those sequences being non-productive. On the study overall, not on this receptor specifically: A later genetic analysis associated a missense DCLRE1C variant with V-gene and J-gene trimming of TCR beta chains, and an independent cohort replicated the association. According to a later genetic analysis, donors in an Asian-associated ancestry cluster had fewer N-insertions in productive TCRs than the roughly 700-donor mean. Only TCR beta chains were sequenced in this cohort, and the absence of alpha or paired-chain data limited detectable features. A further reported finding was that TCR beta sequences accurately predicted the HLA-A and HLA-B alleles for most subjects in the first cohort. The presence/absence analyses assumed that sequencing depth was roughly uniform across donors, and that assumption may not be true. In an earlier analysis of about 600 of the donors, most TCR beta V segments appeared in productive rearrangements about 87% or about 30% of the time, broadly matching IMGT annotations. The authors suggested that the approach could potentially be generalized to other disease states and immunological phenotypes. A group of highly shared sequence variants was considered likely to be a technical artifact of the sequencing pipeline. Immune exposure information for the cohort was limited to CMV serostatus. When HLA alleles, especially DR and DQ, strongly co-occurred, TCR associations were difficult to assign to individual alleles. In a later analysis, HLA-associated TCR beta chains showed more clonal expansion and lower generation probabilities than non-associated chains that were equally common. A later analysis reported that several top co-occurrence clusters appeared linked to parvovirus B19, influenza, CMV and Epstein-Barr virus. In a later analysis, most CMV-associated TCR beta chains were found to appear HLA-restricted, with HLA associations seemingly driven largely by CMV exposure. Linkage disequilibrium might explain the correlated functional status among segregating V segments, but an unknown experimental factor could not be excluded. In vitro tests confirmed that a few of the cytomegalovirus-associated TCR beta chains recognize cytomegalovirus antigens. Some IMGT-functional V segments, including TRBV6-2 and TRBV6-3, could not be distinguished by the 87-base-pair reads and were therefore excluded. Across donors, most TCR sequences were observed very rarely, whereas some public TCRs were present in many individuals. The earlier analysis of approximately 540 of the donors excluded some 16 rarely observed V segments, including chromosome 9 orphons, because counts were too low. At a false discovery rate of 0.05, a later analysis linked 16,951 TCR beta sequences to specific HLA alleles. In both the original and validation cohorts, the classifier was reported to diagnose cytomegalovirus status with high specificity and sensitivity. A total of 150 to 200 TCR beta chains were listed by the study as associated with cytomegalovirus. In a later analysis, TCR association rates were found to vary across HLA loci, with the most associated TCRs seen for DRB1 alleles and the fewest for HLA-C alleles. HLA typing was unavailable for some donors at each locus, so association tests used only the typed subset.

Trimming accounts for 2 bases at V and 7 bases at J, while the number of junction bases matched to no gene is 17. CDR1 and CDR2 were assigned from the germline V gene as SGHTA and FQGNSA. The CDR3 goes from the cysteine to the phenylalanine over 18 residues. This entry keeps only the CDR3 DNA: 54 bases, framed from base 1. The library was prepared using the immunoSEQ multiplex PCR assay. For the multiplex PCR, a mixture combining 60 forward primers for TCR Vbeta segments and 13 reverse primers for TCR Jbeta segments was used. Amplification of the CDR3 region of rearranged TCR beta genes was performed with a multiplex PCR assay on genomic DNA. The amplified TCR beta libraries were sequenced on the Illumina HiSeq System as 87-base-pair reads. Per the original workflow: In a later analysis, tens of millions of unique TCR beta chains were counted across the approximately 670 repertoires, and around 11 million of these chains were shared by at least two donors. Raw reads were error-corrected and collapsed into unique sequences with a nearest-neighbor algorithm that merged closely related sequences to remove PCR and sequencing errors. To assign V, D and J gene segments, CDR3 sequences were aligned to IMGT reference sequences. For a sequence to be retained, a match of at least six nucleotides was required to both a V gene segment and a J gene segment. A rearrangement counted as productive if the CDR3 had no stop codons and remained in frame with V and J, and every other rearrangement counted as non-productive. Following IMGT convention, CDR3 was defined as the stretch from the second conserved V-encoded cysteine up to the conserved J-encoded phenylalanine. In an earlier analysis of around 570 of the donors, sequences lacking an unambiguous match to a single V gene segment were excluded. In an earlier analysis of some 590 of the donors, a V segment was called functional when productive rearrangements were above 56.7%, and segregating when the standard deviation between donors exceeded 5%. A statistical classification framework was built to diagnose cytomegalovirus status from the catalog of TCR beta chain sequences. In a later analysis, TCR nucleotide sequences were compared against IMGT/GENE-DB human TR gene sequences so that V and J genes could be assigned. A later analysis assigned CDR3 sequences and most-parsimonious VDJ recombination scenarios with the TCRdist pipeline. In a later analysis, each TCR beta chain was defined by its CDR3 amino acid sequence together with its V-gene family, and reads lacking a unique V-gene family were excluded. To address suspected cross-contamination and a sequencing artifact, a later analysis removed 450 to 700 highly shared, low-generation-probability nucleotide sequences. A later analysis calculated a clonal expansion index for each public chain from normalized within-repertoire ranks of inferred template counts. A later analysis computed generation probabilities with a VDJ recombination model fitted to out-of-frame rearrangements, and checked the results against IGoR. A later analysis scored TCR-TCR, TCR-HLA and TCR-CMV co-occurrence with hypergeometric tests, applying a repertoire-size bias correction to TCR pairs. False discovery rates were estimated in a later analysis by permuting HLA or CMV assignments 20 times. In a later analysis, co-occurring TCRs were grouped using DBSCAN, and TCRdist sequence similarity was added for clustering within HLA-allele-positive subsets. Repertoires with fewer than 30,000 or more than 120,000 public chains, plus five repertoires with anomalous nucleotide sharing, were excluded from co-occurrence clustering. Held by TCRdb, this immuneACCESS table contains in-frame sequences only and omits some clones. Under half of the omission traces to an unresolved V gene where checked; the cause of the rest is unknown. The V and J calls and clone size are taken from that table; D and trimming were inferred from the DNA. This sample lists 90,000 or so clones; roughly four fifths were detected once. More than 3% of the sample is taken by the ten largest.

The cohort comprised approximately 700 healthy bone marrow donors. At the time of sampling, all cohort members were nominally healthy, though unrecorded immune exposures were likely present. The donor tested CMV seropositive and was one of the 289 seropositive cohort members. Every donor gave a peripheral blood sample, and the peripheral blood mononuclear cells from that sample were used for TCR beta sequencing. The Qiagen DNeasy Blood Extraction Kit was used to extract genomic DNA from the blood cell samples. To note about this clone: The antigen it recognizes is unknown. No base quality information exists; no much larger clone differs at one position.

Sequenced input: PBMCs. This clonotype originated in a man aged 25-45 years in good health and CMV-seropositive. The chain is assembled from TRBV7-2 and TRBJ2-1; 7 central nucleotides agree with TRBD2. At the DNA level, the sequence is TGTGCCAGCAGCTTATTCCCGTCGGGCGGGAGCCGTTGGAATGAGCAGTTCTTC. Its product reads: CASSLFPSGGSRWNEQFF.